This TCR beta chain comes out of a study of cytomegalovirus exposure and HLA in healthy donors. Primers: 60 Vbeta forward and 13 Jbeta reverse. Clones were read by immunoSEQ multiplex PCR, and TCRdb kept only the in-frame ones, dropping some. There are some 200,000 clones in the sample; approximately 84% occur only once, and approximately 0.62% lies in the top ten. Sequenced sample: PBMCs. This sequence originates from a woman in her forties in good health and CMV-seronegative.

The CDR3 DNA is TGTGCCAGCAGCGTCCAGGGGGCCGATGAAAAACTGTTTTTT. Its protein is CASSVQGADEKLFF. The J gene is TRBJ1-4, the V gene TRBV2, with TRBD1 matching 8 bases. Germline V gene data show CDR1 as SNHLY and CDR2 as FYNNEI. Trimming at V came to 6 bases and at J to 6 bases, leaving 6 bases not matched to a gene. The CDR3 sequence is 14 residues long.